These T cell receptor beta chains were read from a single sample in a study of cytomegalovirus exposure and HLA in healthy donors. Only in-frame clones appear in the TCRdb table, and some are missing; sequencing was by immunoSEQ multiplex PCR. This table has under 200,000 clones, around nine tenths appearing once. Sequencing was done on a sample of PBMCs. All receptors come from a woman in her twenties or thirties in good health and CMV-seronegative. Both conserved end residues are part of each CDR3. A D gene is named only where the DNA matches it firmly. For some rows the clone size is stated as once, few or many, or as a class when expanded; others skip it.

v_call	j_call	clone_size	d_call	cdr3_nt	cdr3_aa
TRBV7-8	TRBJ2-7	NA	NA	TGTGCCAGCAGCTTAGTAAGGACAGACTACGAGCAGTACTTC	CASSLVRTDYEQYF
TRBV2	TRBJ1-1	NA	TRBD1	TGTGCCAGCCAAAAAACCCAGGGGGCTGGTGACATGAACACTGAAGCTTTCTTT	CASQKTQGAGDMNTEAFF
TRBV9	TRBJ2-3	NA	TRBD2	TGTGCCAGCAGCGTAGCTCCGTGGGGGGGTACGCAGTATTTT	CASSVAPWGGTQYF
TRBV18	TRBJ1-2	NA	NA	TGTGCCAGCTCACCGAGCGGGGCAGGTCCCTATGGCTACACCTTC	CASSPSGAGPYGYTF
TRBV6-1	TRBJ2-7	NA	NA	TGTGCCAGCATGTGGACAGCGTCCTACGAGCAGTACTTC	CASMWTASYEQYF
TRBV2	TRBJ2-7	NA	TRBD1	TGTGCCAGCAAGTTGGACAGGGACTACGAGCAGTACTTC	CASKLDRDYEQYF
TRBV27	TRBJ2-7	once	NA	TGTGCCAGCACCCCTAAGGCGGGGATAACCTACGAGCAGTACTTC	CASTPKAGITYEQYF
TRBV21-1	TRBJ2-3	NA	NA	TGTGCCAGCAGCAGCCCAGGACAGGGCTCGCCAGATACGCAGTATTTT	CASSSPGQGSPDTQYF
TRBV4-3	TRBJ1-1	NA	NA	TGCGCCAGCAGCCAGGGGCGAGGGAGGACTGAAGCTTTCTTT	CASSQGRGRTEAFF
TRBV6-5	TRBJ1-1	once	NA	TGTGCCAGCAGTTACCTGGGGGGGAGCACTGAAGCTTTCTTT	CASSYLGGSTEAFF
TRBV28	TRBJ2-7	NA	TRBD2	TGTGCCAGCAGTTTATGGGGAGGGAGGGATTCCTACGAGCAGTACTTC	CASSLWGGRDSYEQYF
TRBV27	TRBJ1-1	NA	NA	TGTGCCAGCAGTTCGACAGCCCTTAACGCTGAAGCTTTCTTT	CASSSTALNAEAFF
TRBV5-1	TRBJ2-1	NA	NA	TGCGCCAGCAGCAAGGAACAGGAGAACAATGAGCAGTTCTTC	CASSKEQENNEQFF
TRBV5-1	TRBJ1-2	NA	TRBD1	TGCGCCAGCAGCATGGCGACAGGGGGAAACTATGGCTACACCTTC	CASSMATGGNYGYTF
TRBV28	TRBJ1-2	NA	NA	TGTGCCAGCAGTCCAAACAGGAACTATGGCTACACCTTC	CASSPNRNYGYTF
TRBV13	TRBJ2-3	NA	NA	TGTGCCAGCAGCTTACCTGGCACAGATACGCAGTATTTT	CASSLPGTDTQYF
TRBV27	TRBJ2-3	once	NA	TGTGCCAGCAGTCCTTGGACTAGCACAGATACGCAGTATTTT	CASSPWTSTDTQYF
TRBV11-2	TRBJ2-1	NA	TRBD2	TGTGCCAGCAGCTTAGGGCGGGGGGGCCCCCACAATGAGCAGTTCTTC	CASSLGRGGPHNEQFF
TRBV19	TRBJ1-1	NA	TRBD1	TGTGCCAGTACCACGGACAGGGAAGGTTTGGGAACCACTGAAGCTTTCTTT	CASTTDREGLGTTEAFF
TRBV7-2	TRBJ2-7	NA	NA	TGTGCCAGCAGCCCTATGGCGGAAATAAGCTCCTACGAGCAGTACTTC	CASSPMAEISSYEQYF
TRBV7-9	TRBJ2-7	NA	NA	TGTGCCAGCAGGGCACCCACTAACGAGCAGTACTTC	CASRAPTNEQYF
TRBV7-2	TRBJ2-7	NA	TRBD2	TGTGCCAGCAGCCCTGACTGGACTAGCGGGATCTACGAGCAGTACTTC	CASSPDWTSGIYEQYF
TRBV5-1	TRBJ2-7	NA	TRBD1	TGCGCCAGCAGCGAAGCGGGACAGGGATCCTACGAGCAGTACTTC	CASSEAGQGSYEQYF
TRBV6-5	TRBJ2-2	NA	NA	TGTGCCAGCAGTTATGTCGCAGGGTCGGCCGGGGAGCTGTTTTTT	CASSYVAGSAGELFF
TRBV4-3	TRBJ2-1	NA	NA	TGCGCCAGCAGCCAAGGATCCAGCTCCTACAATGAGCAGTTCTTC	CASSQGSSSYNEQFF
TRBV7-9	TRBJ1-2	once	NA	TGTGCCAGCAGCTTGACAGCCAACTATGGCTACACCTTC	CASSLTANYGYTF
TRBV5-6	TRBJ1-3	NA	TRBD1	TGTGCCAGCAGCTCAACTACAGGGGGGCCTGGAAACACCATATATTTT	CASSSTTGGPGNTIYF
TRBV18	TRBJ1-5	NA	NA	TGTGCCAGCTCACCGCCAGGAGGGCCCCAGCATTTT	CASSPPGGPQHF
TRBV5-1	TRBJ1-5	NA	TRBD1	TGCGCCAGCAGCTCGGAAGGACAGGGTGGTCAGCCCCAGCATTTT	CASSSEGQGGQPQHF
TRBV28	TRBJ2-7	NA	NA	TGTGCCAGCAGTTTAACTTCTGGGGCAGGGGTTTACGAGCAGTACTTC	CASSLTSGAGVYEQYF
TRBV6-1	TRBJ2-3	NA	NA	TGTGCCAGCAGTGTGTTAGCCATTCCTAGCACAGATACGCAGTATTTT	CASSVLAIPSTDTQYF
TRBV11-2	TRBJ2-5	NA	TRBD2	TGTGCCAGCAGCTTCCTTGGGGGGACTAGCGGGAGAGAGACCCAGTACTTC	CASSFLGGTSGRETQYF
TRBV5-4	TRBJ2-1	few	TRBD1	TGTGCCAGCAGCGGTGGGACAGGCTTAAATGAGCAGTTCTTC	CASSGGTGLNEQFF
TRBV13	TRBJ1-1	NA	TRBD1	TGTGCCAGCAGCCCCGGACAGGCTCCTATGAACACTGAAGCTTTCTTT	CASSPGQAPMNTEAFF
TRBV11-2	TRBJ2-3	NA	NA	TGTGCCAGCAGCCACACATCAGGGGCGCAGTATTTT	CASSHTSGAQYF
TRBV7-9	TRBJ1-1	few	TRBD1	TGTGCCAGCAGCCAGACAGGGGGAAGGACTGAAGCTTTCTTT	CASSQTGGRTEAFF
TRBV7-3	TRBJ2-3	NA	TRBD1	TGTGCCAGCAGCCAAGAAACAGGGGATGGTACGCAGTATTTT	CASSQETGDGTQYF
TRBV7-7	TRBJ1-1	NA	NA	TGTGCCAGCAGCATGGGCTTGAACACTGAAGCTTTCTTT	CASSMGLNTEAFF
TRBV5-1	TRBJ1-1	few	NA	TGCGCCAGCAGCTTGGATCCGGGGGGTGGCACTGAAGCTTTCTTT	CASSLDPGGGTEAFF
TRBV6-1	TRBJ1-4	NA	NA	TGTGCCAGCAGTGGGGGGACTACCGTTAATGAAAAACTGTTTTTT	CASSGGTTVNEKLFF